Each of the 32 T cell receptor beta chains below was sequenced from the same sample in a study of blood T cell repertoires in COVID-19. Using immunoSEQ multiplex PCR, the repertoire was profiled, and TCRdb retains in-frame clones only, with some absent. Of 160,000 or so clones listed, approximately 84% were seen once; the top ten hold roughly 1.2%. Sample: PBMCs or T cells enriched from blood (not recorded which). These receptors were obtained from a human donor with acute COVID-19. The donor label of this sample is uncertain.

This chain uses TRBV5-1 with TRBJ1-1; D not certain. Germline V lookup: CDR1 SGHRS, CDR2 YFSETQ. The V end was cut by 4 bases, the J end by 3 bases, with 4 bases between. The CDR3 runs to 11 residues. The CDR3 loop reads CASSEDTEAFF. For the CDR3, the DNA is TGCGCCAGCAGCGAGGACACTGAAGCTTTCTTT. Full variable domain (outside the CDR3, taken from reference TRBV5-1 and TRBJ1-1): KAGVTQTPRYLIKTRGQQVTLSCSPISGHRSVSWYQQTPGQGLQFLFEYFSETQRNKGNFPGRFSGRQFSNSRSEMNVSTLELGDSALYLCASSEDTEAFFGQGTRLTVV.

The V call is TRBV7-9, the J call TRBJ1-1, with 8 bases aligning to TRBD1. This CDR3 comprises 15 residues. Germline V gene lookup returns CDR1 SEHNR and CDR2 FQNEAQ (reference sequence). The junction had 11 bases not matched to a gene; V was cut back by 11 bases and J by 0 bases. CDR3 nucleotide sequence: TGTGCCTCGCGGGGGACAGGCCCGATGAACACTGAAGCTTTCTTT. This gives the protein CASRGTGPMNTEAFF. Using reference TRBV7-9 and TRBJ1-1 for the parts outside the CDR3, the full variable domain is DTGVSQNPRHKITKRGQNVTFRCDPISEHNRLYWYRQTLGQGPEFLTYFQNEAQLEKSRLLSDRFSAERPKGSFSTLEIQRTEQGDSAMYLCASRGTGPMNTEAFFGQGTRLTVV.

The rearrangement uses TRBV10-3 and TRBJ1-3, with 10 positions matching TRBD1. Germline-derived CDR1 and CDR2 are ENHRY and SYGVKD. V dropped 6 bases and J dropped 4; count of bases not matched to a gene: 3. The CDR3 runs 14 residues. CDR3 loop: CAIRRDRGGNTIYF. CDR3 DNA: TGTGCCATCAGGAGGGACAGGGGCGGAAACACCATATATTTT.

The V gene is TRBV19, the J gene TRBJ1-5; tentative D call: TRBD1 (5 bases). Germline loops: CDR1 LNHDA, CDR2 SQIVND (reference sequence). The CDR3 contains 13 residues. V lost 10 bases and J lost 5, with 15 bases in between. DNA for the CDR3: TGTGCCACCAGCGGGAGGGGTGATCAGCCCCAGCATTTT. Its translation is CATSGRGDQPQHF.

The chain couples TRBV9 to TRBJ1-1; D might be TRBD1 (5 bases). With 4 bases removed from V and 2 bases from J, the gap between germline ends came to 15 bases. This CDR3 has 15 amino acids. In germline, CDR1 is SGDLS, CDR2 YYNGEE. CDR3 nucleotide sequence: TGTGCCAGCAGCCCCAGACAGACTTTTAACACTGAAGCTTTCTTT. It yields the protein CASSPRQTFNTEAFF. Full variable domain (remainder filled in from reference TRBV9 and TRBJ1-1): DSGVTQTPKHLITATGQRVTLRCSPRSGDLSVYWYQQSLDQGLQFLIQYYNGEERAKGNILERFSAQQFPDLHSELNLSSLELGDSALYFCASSPRQTFNTEAFFGQGTRLTVV.

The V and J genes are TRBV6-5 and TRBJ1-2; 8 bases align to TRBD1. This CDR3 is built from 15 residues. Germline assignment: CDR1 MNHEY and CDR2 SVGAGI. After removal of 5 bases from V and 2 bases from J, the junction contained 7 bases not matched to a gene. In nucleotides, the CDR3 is TGTGCCAGCAGTAAGTTGGACAGGGCCAACTATGGCTACACCTTC. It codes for CASSKLDRANYGYTF.

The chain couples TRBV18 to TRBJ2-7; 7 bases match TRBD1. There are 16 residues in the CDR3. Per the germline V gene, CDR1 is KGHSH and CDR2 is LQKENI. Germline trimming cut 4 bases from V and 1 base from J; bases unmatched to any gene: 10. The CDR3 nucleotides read TGTGCCAGCTCACGCAGCGCAGGGGGTCCATCCTACGAGCAGTACTTC. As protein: CASSRSAGGPSYEQYF.

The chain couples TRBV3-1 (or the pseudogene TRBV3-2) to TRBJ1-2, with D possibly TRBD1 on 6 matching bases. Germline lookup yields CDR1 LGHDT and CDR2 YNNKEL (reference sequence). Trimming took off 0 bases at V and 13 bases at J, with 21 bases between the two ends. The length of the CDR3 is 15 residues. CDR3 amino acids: CASSQDPGDPSHRTF. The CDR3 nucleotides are TGTGCCAGCAGCCAAGATCCAGGGGACCCATCGCATCGCACCTTC.

CDR3: CASSQGVRDNEQFF. The CDR3 nucleotides are TGCGCCAGCAGCCAAGGGGTCAGGGACAATGAGCAGTTCTTC. The gene calls are TRBV4-3 and TRBJ2-1, with D maybe TRBD1 (5 bases). V lost 1 base to trimming and J lost 5 bases, with 9 bases between them. Per germline, CDR1 LGHNA and CDR2 YSLEER. This CDR3 is 14 amino acids long.

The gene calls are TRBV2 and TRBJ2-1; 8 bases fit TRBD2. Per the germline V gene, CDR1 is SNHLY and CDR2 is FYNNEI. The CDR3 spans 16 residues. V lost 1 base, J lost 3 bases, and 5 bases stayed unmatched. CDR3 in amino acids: CASSEGMAGGYNEQFF. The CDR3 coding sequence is TGTGCCAGCAGTGAAGGGATGGCGGGGGGCTACAATGAGCAGTTCTTC. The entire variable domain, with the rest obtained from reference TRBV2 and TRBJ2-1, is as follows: EPEVTQTPSHQVTQMGQEVILRCVPISNHLYFYWYRQILGQKVEFLVSFYNNEISEKSEIFDDQFSVERPDGSNFTLKIRSTKLEDSAMYFCASSEGMAGGYNEQFFGPGTRLTVL.

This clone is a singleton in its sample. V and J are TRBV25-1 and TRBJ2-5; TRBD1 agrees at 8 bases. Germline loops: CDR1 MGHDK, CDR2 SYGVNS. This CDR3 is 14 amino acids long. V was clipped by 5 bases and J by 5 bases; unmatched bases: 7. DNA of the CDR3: TGTGCCAGCAGTCCGCGACAGGGGTTGGAGACCCAGTACTTC. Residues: CASSPRQGLETQYF.

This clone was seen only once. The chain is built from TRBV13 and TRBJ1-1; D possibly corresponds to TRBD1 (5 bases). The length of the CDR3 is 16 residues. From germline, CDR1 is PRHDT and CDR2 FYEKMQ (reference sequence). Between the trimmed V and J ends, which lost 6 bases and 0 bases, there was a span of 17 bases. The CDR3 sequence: CASSHTGQGLNTEAFF. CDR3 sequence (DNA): TGTGCCAGCAGTCATACAGGTCAAGGGCTGAACACTGAAGCTTTCTTT.

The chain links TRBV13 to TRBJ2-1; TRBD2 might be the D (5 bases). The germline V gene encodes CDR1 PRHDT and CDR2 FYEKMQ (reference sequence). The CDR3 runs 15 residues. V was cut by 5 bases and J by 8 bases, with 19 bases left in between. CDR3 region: CASSPDPSAGYEQFF. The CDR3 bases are TGTGCCAGCAGCCCAGACCCCTCCGCGGGCTATGAGCAGTTCTTC. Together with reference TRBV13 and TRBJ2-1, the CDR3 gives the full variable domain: AAGVIQSPRHLIKEKRETATLKCYPIPRHDTVYWYQQGPGQDPQFLISFYEKMQSDKGSIPDRFSAQQFSDYHSELNMSSLELGDSALYFCASSPDPSAGYEQFFGPGTRLTVL.

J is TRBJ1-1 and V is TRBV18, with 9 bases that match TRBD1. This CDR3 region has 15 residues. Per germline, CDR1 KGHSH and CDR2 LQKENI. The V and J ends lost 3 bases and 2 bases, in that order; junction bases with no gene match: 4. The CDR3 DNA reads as TGTGCCAGCTCACCTAGGACAGGGGTAAACACTGAAGCTTTCTTT. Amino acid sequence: CASSPRTGVNTEAFF.

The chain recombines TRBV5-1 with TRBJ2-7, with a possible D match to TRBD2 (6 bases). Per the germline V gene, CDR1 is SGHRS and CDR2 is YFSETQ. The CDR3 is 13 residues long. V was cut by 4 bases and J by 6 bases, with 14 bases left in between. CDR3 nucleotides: TGCGCCAGCAGCCTCGAGGAGGGTATCGAGCAGTACTTC. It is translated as CASSLEEGIEQYF.

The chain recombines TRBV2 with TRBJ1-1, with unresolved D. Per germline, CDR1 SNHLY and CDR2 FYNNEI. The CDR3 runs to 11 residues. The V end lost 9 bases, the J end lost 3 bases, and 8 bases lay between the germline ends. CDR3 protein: CARTLYTEAFF. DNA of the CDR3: TGTGCCAGGACACTTTACACTGAAGCTTTCTTT.

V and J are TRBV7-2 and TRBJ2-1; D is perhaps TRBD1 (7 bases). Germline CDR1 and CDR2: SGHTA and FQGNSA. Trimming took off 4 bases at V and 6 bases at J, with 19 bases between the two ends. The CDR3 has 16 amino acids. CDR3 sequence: CASSYETGSGSNEQFF. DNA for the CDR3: TGTGCCAGCAGCTACGAGACAGGGAGCGGGTCCAATGAGCAGTTCTTC. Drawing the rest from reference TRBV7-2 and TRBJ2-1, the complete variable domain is GAGVSQSPSNKVTEKGKDVELRCDPISGHTALYWYRQSLGQGLEFLIYFQGNSAPDKSGLPSDRFSAERTGGSVSTLTIQRTQQEDSAVYLCASSYETGSGSNEQFFGPGTRLTVL.

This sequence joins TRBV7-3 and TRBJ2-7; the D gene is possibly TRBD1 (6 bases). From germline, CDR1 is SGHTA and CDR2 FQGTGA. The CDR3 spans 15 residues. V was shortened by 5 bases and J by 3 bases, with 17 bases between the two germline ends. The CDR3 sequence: CASSQGGAAHYEQYF. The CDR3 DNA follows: TGTGCCAGCAGCCAAGGGGGAGCAGCACACTACGAGCAGTACTTC.

The CDR3 coding sequence is TGTGCCTGGAGTGGCTTCTATGATACGCAGTATTTT. Encoded protein: CAWSGFYDTQYF. The chain joins TRBV30 to TRBJ2-3, with unresolved D. V lost 1 base and J lost 6, with 8 bases in between. The CDR3 extends over 12 amino acids. The V gene's germline CDR1 is GTSNPN and CDR2 SVGIG (reference sequence).

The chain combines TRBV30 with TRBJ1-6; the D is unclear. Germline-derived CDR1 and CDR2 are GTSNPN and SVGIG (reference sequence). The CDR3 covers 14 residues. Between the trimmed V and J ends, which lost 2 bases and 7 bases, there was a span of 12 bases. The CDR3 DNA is TGTGCCTGGAGTCCCGGGGTCCACAATTCACCCCTCCACTTT. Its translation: CAWSPGVHNSPLHF.

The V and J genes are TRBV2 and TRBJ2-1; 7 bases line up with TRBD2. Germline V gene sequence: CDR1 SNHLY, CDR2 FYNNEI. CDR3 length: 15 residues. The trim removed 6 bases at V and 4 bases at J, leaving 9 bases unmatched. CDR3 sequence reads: CASSLAVNKYNEQFF. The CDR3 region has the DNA TGTGCCAGCAGCCTAGCGGTGAATAAGTACAATGAGCAGTTCTTC.

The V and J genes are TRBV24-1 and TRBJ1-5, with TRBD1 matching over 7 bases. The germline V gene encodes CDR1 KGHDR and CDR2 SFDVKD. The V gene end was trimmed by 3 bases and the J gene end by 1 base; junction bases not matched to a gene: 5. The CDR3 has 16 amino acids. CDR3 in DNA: TGTGCCACCAGTGATAACAGGGGATCGAGCAATCAGCCCCAGCATTTT. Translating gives CATSDNRGSSNQPQHF.

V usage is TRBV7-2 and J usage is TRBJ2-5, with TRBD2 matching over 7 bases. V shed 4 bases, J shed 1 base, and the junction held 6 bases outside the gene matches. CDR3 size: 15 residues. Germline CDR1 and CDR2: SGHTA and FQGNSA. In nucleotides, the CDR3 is TGTGCCAGCAGCTACACCGGGACTACCCAAGAGACCCAGTACTTC. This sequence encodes CASSYTGTTQETQYF.

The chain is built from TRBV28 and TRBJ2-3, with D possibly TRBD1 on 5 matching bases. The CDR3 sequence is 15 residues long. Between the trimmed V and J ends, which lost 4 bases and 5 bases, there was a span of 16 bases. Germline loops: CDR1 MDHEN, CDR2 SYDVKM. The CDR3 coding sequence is TGTGCCAGCAGTTCACCGGTGGGGCCCGGAGATACGCAGTATTTT. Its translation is CASSSPVGPGDTQYF.

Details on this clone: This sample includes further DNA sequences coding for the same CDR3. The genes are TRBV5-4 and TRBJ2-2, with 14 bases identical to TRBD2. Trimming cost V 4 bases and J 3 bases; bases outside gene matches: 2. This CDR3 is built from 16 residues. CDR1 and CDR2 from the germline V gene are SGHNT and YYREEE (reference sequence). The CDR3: CASSLGLAGDTGELFF. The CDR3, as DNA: TGTGCCAGCAGCCTGGGACTAGCGGGGGACACCGGGGAGCTGTTTTTT.

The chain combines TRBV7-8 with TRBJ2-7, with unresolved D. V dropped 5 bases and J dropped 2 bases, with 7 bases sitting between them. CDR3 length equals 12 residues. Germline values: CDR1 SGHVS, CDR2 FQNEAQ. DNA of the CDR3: TGTGCCAGCAGCCTCCCCGCCTACGAGCAGTACTTC. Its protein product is CASSLPAYEQYF. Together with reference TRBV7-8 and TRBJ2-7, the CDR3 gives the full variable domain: GAGVSQSPRYKVAKRGQDVALRCDPISGHVSLFWYQQALGQGPEFLTYFQNEAQLDKSGLPSDRFFAERPEGSVSTLKIQRTQQEDSAVYLCASSLPAYEQYFGPGTRLTVT.

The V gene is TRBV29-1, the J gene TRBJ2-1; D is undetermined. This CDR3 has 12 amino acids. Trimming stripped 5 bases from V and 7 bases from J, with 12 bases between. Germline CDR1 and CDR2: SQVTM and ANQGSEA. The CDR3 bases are TGCAGCGTTTTCGAATGGCCTAATGAGCAGTTCTTC. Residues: CSVFEWPNEQFF.

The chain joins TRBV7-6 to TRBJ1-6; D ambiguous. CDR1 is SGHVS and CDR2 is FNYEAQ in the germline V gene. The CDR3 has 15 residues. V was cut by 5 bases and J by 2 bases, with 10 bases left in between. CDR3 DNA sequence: TGTGCCAGCAGCCCCGTTTCTACCTATAATTCACCCCTCCACTTT. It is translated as CASSPVSTYNSPLHF.

The CDR3 coding sequence is TGTGCCAGTACCCCCTTAAATGGGGCCGTGGAGCCCTATGGCTACACCTTC. This encodes CASTPLNGAVEPYGYTF. V is TRBV19 and J is TRBJ1-2, with a possible D match to TRBD1 (5 bases). Between the trimmed V and J ends, which lost 7 bases and 4 bases, there was a span of 25 bases. Germline CDR1 and CDR2: LNHDA and SQIVND (reference sequence). The CDR3 is 17 residues long.

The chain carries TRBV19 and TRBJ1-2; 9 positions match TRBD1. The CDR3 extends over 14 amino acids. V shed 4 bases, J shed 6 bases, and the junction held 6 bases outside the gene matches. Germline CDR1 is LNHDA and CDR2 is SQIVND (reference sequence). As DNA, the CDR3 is TGTGCCAGTAGTAAAAGGACAGGGGAGAATGGCTACACCTTC. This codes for CASSKRTGENGYTF.

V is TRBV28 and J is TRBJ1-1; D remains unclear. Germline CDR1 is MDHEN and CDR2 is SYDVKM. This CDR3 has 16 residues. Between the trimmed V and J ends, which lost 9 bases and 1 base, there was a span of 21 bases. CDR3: CASTIEITRSNTEAFF. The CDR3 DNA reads TGTGCCAGTACTATCGAGATAACCCGATCGAACACTGAAGCTTTCTTT.

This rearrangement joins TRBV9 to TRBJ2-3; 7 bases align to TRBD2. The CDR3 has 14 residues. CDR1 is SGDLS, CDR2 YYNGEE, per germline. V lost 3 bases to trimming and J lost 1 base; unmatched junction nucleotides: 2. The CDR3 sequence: CASSESGGTDTQYF. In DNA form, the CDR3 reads TGTGCCAGCAGCGAGAGCGGGGGCACAGATACGCAGTATTTT. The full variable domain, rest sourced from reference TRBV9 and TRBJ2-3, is DSGVTQTPKHLITATGQRVTLRCSPRSGDLSVYWYQQSLDQGLQFLIQYYNGEERAKGNILERFSAQQFPDLHSELNLSSLELGDSALYFCASSESGGTDTQYFGPGTRLTVL.